The sequence of this TCR beta chain was determined in a study of shared clonotypes between healthy human individuals. Study-wide results and limits: Non-shared clonotypes had lower generation probabilities than clonotypes shared by all four sorted-subset donors.

Donors comprised healthy HIV-negative adults lacking recent acute infections or vaccinations. Several immunoSEQ 96-well plates shared each subset's DNA, each plate a replicate. Clones were sequenced by immunoSEQ multiplex PCR, and TCRdb holds only the in-frame ones, with some missing. Of hundreds of thousands of clones in the sample, 73% are singletons; the top ten hold 1.5% to 2%. V was pared by 0 bases and J by 6 bases, with 5 bases of the junction left unmatched. There are 15 residues in the CDR3. In germline, CDR1 is SGHRS, CDR2 YFSETQ. In this sample, this clone turned up a few times. Its antigen remains unknown.

The chain uses TRBV5-1 and TRBJ2-1; 8 nucleotides align to TRBD2. The sequenced material came from memory CD4+ T cells sorted from blood. Regarding subset: CD45RA-negative fraction. This clonotype originated in a woman in her 30s in good health. The CDR3 region is CASSLDSGEINEQFF. The DNA for the CDR3 is TGCGCCAGCAGCTTGGATAGCGGGGAGATCAATGAGCAGTTCTTC.